The entry below gives a single T cell receptor beta chain sequence along with its context. These data originate in a study of T cell changes during pregnancy in multiple sclerosis. Some clones are missing from TCRdb's copy, which holds only in-frame ones; the method was immunoSEQ multiplex PCR. The repertoire has about 53,000 clones, around 91% of them found once; the top ten carry approximately 5%. V lost 3 bases, J lost 3 bases, and 4 bases stayed unmatched. The CDR3 totals 15 residues. CDR1 is KGHSH and CDR2 is LQKENI in the germline V gene. The clonotype was recovered from a female donor in good health, enrolled as a control in a pregnancy study. J is TRBJ2-3 and V is TRBV18, with 9 bases identical to TRBD1. The starting material was peripheral blood, obtained after pregnancy. The CDR3, as DNA: TGTGCCAGCTCACCTCAACAGGGGGCAACAGATACGCAGTATTTT. Its protein product is CASSPQQGATDTQYF.